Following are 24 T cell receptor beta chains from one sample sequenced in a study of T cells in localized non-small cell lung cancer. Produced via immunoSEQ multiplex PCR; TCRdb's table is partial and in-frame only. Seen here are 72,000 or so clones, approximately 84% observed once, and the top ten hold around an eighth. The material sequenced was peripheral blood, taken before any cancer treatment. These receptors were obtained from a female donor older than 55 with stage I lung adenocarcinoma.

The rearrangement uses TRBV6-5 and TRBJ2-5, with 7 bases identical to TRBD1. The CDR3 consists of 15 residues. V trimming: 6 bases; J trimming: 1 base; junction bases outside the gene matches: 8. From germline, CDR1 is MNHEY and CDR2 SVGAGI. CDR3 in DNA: TGTGCCAGCAGCCGAGCCGGGACAGCCCAAGAGACCCAGTACTTC. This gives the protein CASSRAGTAQETQYF.

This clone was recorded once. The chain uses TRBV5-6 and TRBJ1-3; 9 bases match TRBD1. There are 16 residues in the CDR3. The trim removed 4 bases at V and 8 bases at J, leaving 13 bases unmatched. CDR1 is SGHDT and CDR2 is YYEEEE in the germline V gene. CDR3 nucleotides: TGTGCCAGCAGCCGTTTTTCGGGACAGGGTCACGACACCATATATTTT. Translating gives CASSRFSGQGHDTIYF. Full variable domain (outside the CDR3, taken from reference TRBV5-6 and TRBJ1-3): DAGVTQSPTHLIKTRGQQVTLRCSPKSGHDTVSWYQQALGQGPQFIFQYYEEEERQRGNFPDRFSGHQFPNYSSELNVNALLLGDSALYLCASSRFSGQGHDTIYFGEGSWLTVV.

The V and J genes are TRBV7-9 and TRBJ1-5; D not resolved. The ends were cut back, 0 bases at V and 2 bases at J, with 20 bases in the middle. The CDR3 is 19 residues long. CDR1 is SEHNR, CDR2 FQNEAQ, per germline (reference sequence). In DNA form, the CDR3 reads TGTGCCAGCAGCTTAGCGGAGGGTCCCCAGCTGGTAGGCAATCAGCCCCAGCATTTT. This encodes CASSLAEGPQLVGNQPQHF.

This chain's CDR3 is CASSLRVGNTIYF. As DNA, the CDR3 is TGCGCCAGCAGCTTACGGGTTGGGAACACCATATATTTT. J is TRBJ1-3 and V is TRBV5-1; unclear D gene. The CDR3 runs to 13 residues. Germline V gene lookup returns CDR1 SGHRS and CDR2 YFSETQ. Trimming removed 2 bases at V and 7 bases at J, with 10 bases between.

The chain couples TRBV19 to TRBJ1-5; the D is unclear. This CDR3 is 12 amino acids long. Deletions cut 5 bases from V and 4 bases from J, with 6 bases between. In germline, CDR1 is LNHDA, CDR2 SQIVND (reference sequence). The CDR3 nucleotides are TGTGCCAGTAGTTTTCGGAATCAGCCCCAGCATTTT. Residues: CASSFRNQPQHF.

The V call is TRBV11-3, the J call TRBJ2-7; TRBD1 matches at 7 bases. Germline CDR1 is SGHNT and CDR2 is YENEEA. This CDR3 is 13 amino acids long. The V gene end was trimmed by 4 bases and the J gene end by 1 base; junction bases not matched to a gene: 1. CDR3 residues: CASSWGQSYEQYF. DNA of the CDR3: TGTGCCAGCAGCTGGGGACAGTCCTACGAGCAGTACTTC.

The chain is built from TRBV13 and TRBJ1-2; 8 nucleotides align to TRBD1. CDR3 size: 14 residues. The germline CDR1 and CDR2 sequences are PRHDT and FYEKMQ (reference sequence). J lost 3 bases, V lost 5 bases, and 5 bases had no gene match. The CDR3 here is CASSPRTGYYGYTF. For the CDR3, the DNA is TGTGCCAGCAGCCCTCGGACAGGGTACTATGGCTACACCTTC.

The CDR3 DNA sequence: TGTGCCAGCAGCTTTCTCGGGAGGACTGAAGCTTTCTTT. It yields the protein CASSFLGRTEAFF. The chain is built from TRBV7-3 and TRBJ1-1; no reliable D call. Trimming took 3 bases from V and 5 from J, leaving 10 bases between them. Germline V lookup: CDR1 SGHTA, CDR2 FQGTGA. The CDR3 covers 13 residues.

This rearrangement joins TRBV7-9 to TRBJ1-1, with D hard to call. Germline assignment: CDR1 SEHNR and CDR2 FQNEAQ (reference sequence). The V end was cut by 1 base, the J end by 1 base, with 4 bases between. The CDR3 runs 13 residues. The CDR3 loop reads CASSLESNTEAFF. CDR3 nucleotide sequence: TGTGCCAGCAGCTTAGAATCGAACACTGAAGCTTTCTTT.

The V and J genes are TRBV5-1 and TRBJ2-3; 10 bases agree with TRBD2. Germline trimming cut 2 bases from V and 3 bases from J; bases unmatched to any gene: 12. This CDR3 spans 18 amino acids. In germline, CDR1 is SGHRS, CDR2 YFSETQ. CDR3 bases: TGCGCCAGCAGCTTACGTCGGTGGCTAGCGGGAGATACAGATACGCAGTATTTT. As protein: CASSLRRWLAGDTDTQYF. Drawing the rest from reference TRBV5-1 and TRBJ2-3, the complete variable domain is KAGVTQTPRYLIKTRGQQVTLSCSPISGHRSVSWYQQTPGQGLQFLFEYFSETQRNKGNFPGRFSGRQFSNSRSEMNVSTLELGDSALYLCASSLRRWLAGDTDTQYFGPGTRLTVL.

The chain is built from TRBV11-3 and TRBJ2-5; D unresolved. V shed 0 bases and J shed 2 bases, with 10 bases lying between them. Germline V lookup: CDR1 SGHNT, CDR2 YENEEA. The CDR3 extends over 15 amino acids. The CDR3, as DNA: TGTGCCAGCAGCTTAGAAGGGCAGTCTCAAGAGACCCAGTACTTC. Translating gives CASSLEGQSQETQYF.

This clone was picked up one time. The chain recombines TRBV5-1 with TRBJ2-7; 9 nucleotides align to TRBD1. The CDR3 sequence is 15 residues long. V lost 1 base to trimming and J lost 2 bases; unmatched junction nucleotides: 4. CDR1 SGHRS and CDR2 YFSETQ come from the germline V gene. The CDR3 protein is CASSLSGTGTYEQYF. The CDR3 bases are TGCGCCAGCAGCTTGTCCGGGACAGGGACCTACGAGCAGTACTTC.

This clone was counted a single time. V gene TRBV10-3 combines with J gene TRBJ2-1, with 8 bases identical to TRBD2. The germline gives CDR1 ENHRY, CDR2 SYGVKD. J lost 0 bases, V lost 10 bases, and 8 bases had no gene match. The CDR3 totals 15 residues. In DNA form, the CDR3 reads TGTGCCAGCTTTAGCGGGGCGAGCTCCTACAATGAGCAGTTCTTC. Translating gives CASFSGASSYNEQFF.

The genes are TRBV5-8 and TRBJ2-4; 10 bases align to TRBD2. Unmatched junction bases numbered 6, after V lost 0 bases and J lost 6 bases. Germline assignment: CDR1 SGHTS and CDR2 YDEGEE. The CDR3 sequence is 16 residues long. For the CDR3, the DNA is TGTGCCAGCAGCTTGGCGGGTAGCGGGGGGATAAACATTCAGTACTTC. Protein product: CASSLAGSGGINIQYF.

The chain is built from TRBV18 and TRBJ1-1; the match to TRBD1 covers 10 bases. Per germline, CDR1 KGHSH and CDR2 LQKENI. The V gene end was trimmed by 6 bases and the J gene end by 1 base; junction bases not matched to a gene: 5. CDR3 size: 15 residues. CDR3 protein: CASSLGQGSNTEAFF. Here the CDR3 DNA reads TGTGCCAGCTCCCTGGGACAGGGGTCGAACACTGAAGCTTTCTTT.

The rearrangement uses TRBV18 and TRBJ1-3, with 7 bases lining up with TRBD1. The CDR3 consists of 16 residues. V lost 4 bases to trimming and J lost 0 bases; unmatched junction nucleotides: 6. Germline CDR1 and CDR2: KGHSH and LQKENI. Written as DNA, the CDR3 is TGTGCCAGCTCACAGGGACAGACTGACTCTGGAAACACCATATATTTT. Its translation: CASSQGQTDSGNTIYF.

The CDR3 DNA follows: TGTGCCAGCAGCGCCACTAGACCAAGGGGGAATGAGCAGTTCTTC. It is translated as CASSATRPRGNEQFF. The chain combines TRBV11-2 with TRBJ2-1; D perhaps matches TRBD1 (6 bases). Germline-derived CDR1 and CDR2 are SGHAT and FQNNGV. The germline V and J ends were trimmed by 5 bases and 7 bases, with 18 bases remaining between them. The CDR3 is made up of 15 amino acids.

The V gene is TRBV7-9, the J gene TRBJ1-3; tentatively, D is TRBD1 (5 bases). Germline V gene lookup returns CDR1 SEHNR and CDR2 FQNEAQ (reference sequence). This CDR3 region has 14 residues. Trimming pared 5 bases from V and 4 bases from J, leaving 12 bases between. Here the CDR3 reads CASSAQGAGNTIYF. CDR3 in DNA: TGTGCCAGCAGCGCGCAGGGAGCGGGAAACACCATATATTTT.

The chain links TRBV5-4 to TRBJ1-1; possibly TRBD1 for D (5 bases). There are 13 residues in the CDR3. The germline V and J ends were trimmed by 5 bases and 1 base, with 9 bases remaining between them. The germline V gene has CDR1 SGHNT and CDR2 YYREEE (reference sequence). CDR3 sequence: CASRERGNTEAFF. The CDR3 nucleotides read TGTGCCAGCAGGGAGAGGGGGAACACTGAAGCTTTCTTT.

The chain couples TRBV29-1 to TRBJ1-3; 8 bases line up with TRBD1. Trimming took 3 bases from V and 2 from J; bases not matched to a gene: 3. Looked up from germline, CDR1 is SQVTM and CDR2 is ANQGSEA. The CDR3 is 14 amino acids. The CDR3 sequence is CSVDTGGTGNTIYF. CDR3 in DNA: TGCAGCGTTGATACAGGGGGTACTGGAAACACCATATATTTT.

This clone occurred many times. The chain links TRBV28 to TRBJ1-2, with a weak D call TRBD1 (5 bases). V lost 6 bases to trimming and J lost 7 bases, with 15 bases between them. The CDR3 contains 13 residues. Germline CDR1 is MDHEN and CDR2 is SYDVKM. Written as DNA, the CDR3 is TGTGCCAGCAGCTCTTCGGGGGATCCTGGCTACACCTTC. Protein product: CASSSSGDPGYTF.

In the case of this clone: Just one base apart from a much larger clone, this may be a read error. The DNA for the CDR3 is TGTGCCAGCAGTTACGCGGGAGTGAAGAGCTCCTACGAGCAGTACTTC. Its translation: CASSYAGVKSSYEQYF. The chain uses TRBV6-5 and TRBJ2-7; 7 bases are a match to TRBD2. The V and J ends lost 2 bases and 0 bases, in that order; junction bases with no gene match: 7. Germline V gives CDR1 MNHEY, CDR2 SVGAGI. This CDR3 contains 16 residues.

In nucleotides, the CDR3 is TGTGCCAGCAGCTTAGCGACAGGGCCACCCTACGAGCAGTACTTC. This codes for CASSLATGPPYEQYF. The chain joins TRBV7-9 to TRBJ2-7; the match to TRBD1 covers 7 bases. The CDR3 totals 15 residues. V shed 0 bases and J 2 bases; nucleotides not matched to a gene: 4. CDR1 is SEHNR and CDR2 is FQNEAQ in the germline V gene (reference sequence).

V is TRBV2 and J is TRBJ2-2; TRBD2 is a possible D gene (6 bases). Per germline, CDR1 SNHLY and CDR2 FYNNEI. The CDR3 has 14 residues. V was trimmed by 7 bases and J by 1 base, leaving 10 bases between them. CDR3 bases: TGTGCCAGCAATCCCGGGGGGAACACCGGGGAGCTGTTTTTT. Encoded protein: CASNPGGNTGELFF.